The T cell receptor beta chain under discussion was sequenced for a study of blood T cell repertoires in COVID-19. Study overall: From T cells, B-cell-depleted T cells, or PBMCs came the material, which was cDNA or gDNA.

Assay: immunoSEQ multiplex PCR; the TCRdb copy retains only in-frame clones and omits some. The table records a few hundred thousand clones, around 90% of them present only once. The CDR3 is 17 residues long. Cohort allocation depended upon clinical history that participants reported. Sequencing was performed on PBMCs or T cells enriched from blood (not recorded which). This TCR came from a woman aged 45-60 years who had recovered from COVID-19. This rearrangement joins TRBV21-1 to TRBJ2-1; whether TRBD2, the table's D call, matches the DNA was not checked. TRBV21-1 is a listed pseudogene. The CDR3 nucleotides read TGTGCCAGCACTCTCCGACTAGCGGGAGACTCCTACAATGAGCAGTTCTTC. This sequence encodes CASTLRLAGDSYNEQFF.